The 27 T cell receptor beta chains listed next were all sequenced from one sample in a study of HIV-infected children after antiretroviral therapy interruption. Treatment: PENTA 11 planned treatment interruption arm or continuous ART arm. RNA-based 3' RACE libraries used unique molecular identifiers. Using its own MiXCR run on the 3' RACE reads, TCRdb lists one record per CDR3 protein. The sample holds about 89,000 distinct CDR3 sequences, 5.5% to 8.5% seen once. The specimen was CD45RA+ CD4+ T cells from PBMCs, pooled from several time points, collected from a donor given antiretroviral therapy, either interrupted or continuous. As to subset: naive CD4+ CD45RA+ CD45RO- T cells. The origin of the receptors is a pool of human donors with HIV.

This clonotype was seen a handful of times. The chain combines TRBV13 with TRBJ2-3, with 7 positions matching TRBD2. The CDR3 is 15 residues long. J was trimmed by 2 bases and V by 9 bases; bases with no gene match: 11. Per germline, CDR1 PRHDT and CDR2 FYEKMQ (reference sequence). CDR3 sequence: CASKGLSGVTDTQYF. The DNA of the CDR3 is TGTGCCAGTAAAGGACTAAGCGGGGTCACAGATACGCAGTATTTT.

This clonotype was detected many times. A read error may account for a junction end that differs from germline. The rearrangement links TRBV12-3 or TRBV12-4 to TRBJ2-7; D perhaps matches TRBD2 (5 bases). The CDR3 length is 14 residues. CDR3 loop: CASSLDPGTYEQYF. The CDR3, as DNA: TGTGCCAGTAGTTTAGATCCGGGAACCTACGAGCAGTACTTC.

This clonotype was recorded at least ten times. V is TRBV20-1 and J is TRBJ2-7; D is possibly TRBD1 or TRBD2 (5 bases each). The germline V gene encodes CDR1 DFQATT and CDR2 SNEGSKA (reference sequence). V dropped 1 base and J dropped 2 bases, with 15 bases sitting between them. The CDR3 spans 15 residues. CDR3 amino acids: CSARGSGRFAYEQYF. The DNA for the CDR3 is TGCAGTGCTAGAGGATCGGGGCGCTTTGCCTACGAGCAGTACTTC.

At least ten counts were recorded for this clonotype. The chain uses TRBV24-1 and TRBJ2-7, with D perhaps assigned TRBD1 or TRBD2 (6 bases each). The CDR3 contains 15 residues. Trimming shortened V by 6 bases and J by 2 bases, and 16 bases separated the two germline ends. The V gene's germline CDR1 is KGHDR and CDR2 SFDVKD. The CDR3 loop is CATSSSGGEAYEQYF. For the CDR3, the DNA is TGTGCCACCAGTTCCTCCGGGGGCGAAGCCTACGAGCAGTACTTC.

The chain recombines TRBV20-1 with TRBJ1-5, with D hard to call. In germline, CDR1 is DFQATT, CDR2 SNEGSKA (reference sequence). The CDR3 covers 14 residues. V shed 3 bases and J shed 4 bases, with 13 bases lying between them. The CDR3 bases are TGCAGTGCTAGTTCGCCAGGTAGTAATCAGCCCCAGCATTTT. Protein: CSASSPGSNQPQHF.

Many counts were recorded for this clonotype. This chain joins TRBV21-1 and TRBJ1-5; the D call in the table, TRBD1, was not verified against the DNA. TRBV21-1 is shown as a pseudogene. The CDR3 loop spans 15 amino acids. CDR3 amino acids: CASSKTGTENQPQHF. The CDR3, as DNA: TGTGCCAGCAGCAAAACCGGGACAGAGAATCAGCCCCAGCATTTT.

This clonotype was counted ten times or more. CDR3 residues: CASSATPGPLHF. CDR3 coding DNA: TGTGCCAGCAGCGCGACTCCAGGGCCCCTCCACTTT. The rearrangement joins TRBV7-9 to TRBJ1-6; TRBD1 is a possible D gene (5 bases). V shed 5 bases and J shed 13 bases, with 12 bases lying between them. CDR3 length: 12 amino acids. Germline lookup yields CDR1 SEHNR and CDR2 FQNEAQ (reference sequence).

This clonotype has at least ten counts. The chain has TRBV6-7 and TRBJ2-1; 14 nucleotides match TRBD2. Being an ORF, TRBV6-7 has a function that is uncertain. This CDR3 has 20 amino acids. Unmatched junction bases numbered 17, after V lost 8 bases and J lost 2 bases. CDR3 nucleotides: TGTGCCAGCCGCACCTACTCGACTAGCGGGGGGGCCCGGGCCTACAATGAGCAGTTCTTC. Translating it yields CASRTYSTSGGARAYNEQFF.

This clonotype was recorded many times. This rearrangement joins TRBV18 to TRBJ2-7, with D possibly being TRBD2 (7 bases). The V and J ends lost 0 bases and 0 bases respectively, with 9 bases between them. In germline, CDR1 is KGHSH, CDR2 LQKENI. The CDR3 extends over 15 amino acids. The CDR3 region is CASSPPGGLSYEQYF. The CDR3 DNA is TGTGCCAGCTCACCACCGGGGGGGCTCTCCTACGAGCAGTACTTC.

This clonotype was detected many times. The CDR3 reads CASSPRVGDGYTF. The CDR3 region has the DNA TGTGCCAGCAGCCCGCGAGTAGGAGATGGCTACACCTTC. The V gene is TRBV14, the J gene TRBJ1-2; unclear D gene. The CDR3 has 13 amino acids. Per the germline V gene, CDR1 is SGHDN and CDR2 is FVKESK. The V gene lost 4 bases and the J gene lost 6 bases, with 12 bases spanning the gap.

This clonotype occurred many times. The CDR3 DNA reads TGTGCCAGCAGCCCGGGAGGGGACGGCCAGCCCCAGCATTTT. Translated, it gives CASSPGGDGQPQHF. The V call is TRBV7-9, the J call TRBJ1-5; TRBD1 is a possible D gene (5 bases). The CDR3 has 14 residues. Deletions cut 5 bases from V and 7 bases from J, with 15 bases between. Germline V gene lookup returns CDR1 SEHNR and CDR2 FQNEAQ (reference sequence).

This clonotype occurred many times. The genes are TRBV14 and TRBJ2-2; D is uncertain. V gave up 1 base and J gave up 6 bases, with 3 bases separating them. The CDR3 covers 12 residues. CDR1 and CDR2 (germline): SGHDN, FVKESK. The CDR3 region has the DNA TGTGCCAGCAGCCAAGGTCCCGGGGAGCTGTTTTTT. It translates to CASSQGPGELFF. The full variable domain, with the rest looked up from reference TRBV14 and TRBJ2-2, is EAGVTQFPSHSVIEKGQTVTLRCDPISGHDNLYWYRRVMGKEIKFLLHFVKESKQDESGMPNNRFLAERTGGTYSTLKVQPAELEDSGVYFCASSQGPGELFFGEGSRLTVL.

This clonotype came up many times. The V call is TRBV5-6, the J call TRBJ1-2; 7 nucleotides line up with TRBD1. This CDR3 comprises 14 residues. V trimming: 1 base; J trimming: 4 bases; junction bases outside the gene matches: 4. Germline V gene data show CDR1 as SGHDT and CDR2 as YYEEEE. This CDR3 reads CASSLNRGFYGYTF. For the CDR3, the DNA is TGTGCCAGCAGCTTGAACAGGGGTTTCTATGGCTACACCTTC.

This clonotype was seen many times. This chain joins TRBV24-1 and TRBJ2-3; D gene unclear. The V and J ends lost 4 bases and 0 bases respectively, with 1 base between them. The CDR3 is made up of 12 amino acids. CDR1 KGHDR and CDR2 SFDVKD come from the germline V gene. The CDR3 is CATSESTDTQYF. In DNA, the CDR3 is TGTGCCACCAGTGAGAGCACAGATACGCAGTATTTT.

Concerning this clonotype itself: Given a much more abundant clone one base away, this may be a read error. The chain has TRBV10-3 and TRBJ2-5; 8 nucleotides align to TRBD2. Looked up from germline, CDR1 is ENHRY and CDR2 is SYGVKD. The CDR3 is made up of 13 amino acids. CDR3 protein: CATTGGVQETKYF. CDR3 in DNA: TGTGCCACCACGGGGGGGGTACAAGAGACCAAGTACTTC.

The table lists this clonotype with many counts. V and J are TRBV20-1 and TRBJ2-7; 7 bases align to TRBD2. Germline V gives CDR1 DFQATT, CDR2 SNEGSKA (reference sequence). V shed 5 bases, J shed 0 bases, and the junction held 10 bases outside the gene matches. The CDR3 consists of 15 residues. The DNA for the CDR3 is TGCAGTGCTCTGCGTACTAGCGTAAGCTCCTACGAGCAGTACTTC. Residues: CSALRTSVSSYEQYF.

In this sample, this clonotype turned up many times. The chain joins TRBV19 to TRBJ1-1; unclear D gene. The CDR3 totals 14 residues. Trimming pared 3 bases from V and 1 base from J, leaving 9 bases between. Germline CDR1 is LNHDA and CDR2 is SQIVND (reference sequence). The CDR3 protein is CASSIPRRNTEAFF. The CDR3 coding sequence is TGTGCCAGTAGTATCCCCCGAAGGAACACTGAAGCTTTCTTT.

This clonotype came up many times. The V gene is TRBV19, the J gene TRBJ1-1; 7 nucleotides agree with TRBD1. Germline values: CDR1 LNHDA, CDR2 SQIVND (reference sequence). The CDR3 contains 13 residues. J was trimmed by 1 base and V by 9 bases; bases with no gene match: 5. CDR3 residues: CASRRQGNTEAFF. The CDR3 DNA sequence: TGTGCCAGCCGAAGACAGGGGAACACTGAAGCTTTCTTT.

This clonotype was recorded many times. The chain couples TRBV28 to TRBJ1-6, with TRBD1 as a possible D gene (5 bases). The germline gives CDR1 MDHEN, CDR2 SYDVKM. CDR3 length equals 17 residues. V lost 7 bases, J lost 6 bases, and 22 bases lay in between. The CDR3 region is CASTVAGVQGPNSPLHF. As DNA, the CDR3 is TGTGCCAGCACGGTGGCAGGCGTCCAGGGCCCTAATTCACCCCTCCACTTT.

The rearrangement uses TRBV4-1 and TRBJ1-5; 10 nucleotides agree with TRBD1. The CDR3 length is 18 residues. V lost 6 bases and J lost 0; bases outside the gene matches: 11. Germline CDR1 MGHRA, CDR2 YSYEKL. The CDR3 region has the DNA TGCGCCAGCAGAACAACCCGGGACAGGGGCCATAGCAATCAGCCCCAGCATTTT. It encodes CASRTTRDRGHSNQPQHF.

This chain links TRBV19 with TRBJ2-3; TRBD2 aligns across 7 bases. The germline V gene has CDR1 LNHDA and CDR2 SQIVND (reference sequence). V was pared by 4 bases and J by 2 bases, with 12 bases of the junction left unmatched. The CDR3 totals 17 residues. The CDR3 region is CASSTPRLAKDTDTQYF. In DNA form, the CDR3 reads TGTGCCAGTAGTACCCCCCGACTAGCTAAGGACACAGATACGCAGTATTTT.

The chain combines TRBV9 with TRBJ2-3, with D maybe TRBD2 (6 bases). Deletions cut 2 bases from V and 3 bases from J, with 19 bases between. The CDR3 extends over 17 amino acids. Germline values: CDR1 SGDLS, CDR2 YYNGEE. The CDR3 loop is CASSVSSREISTDTQYF. The CDR3 region has the DNA TGTGCCAGCAGCGTCTCCTCCCGGGAGATAAGTACAGATACGCAGTATTTT.

This clonotype was observed many times. The rearrangement joins TRBV12-3 or TRBV12-4 to TRBJ1-2; no definite D call. The CDR3 contains 12 residues. V lost 3 bases and J 8 bases, leaving 10 bases between the germline ends. This CDR3 is CASSFRWAGYTF. Written as DNA, the CDR3 is TGTGCCAGCAGTTTTAGATGGGCGGGCTACACCTTC.

The chain recombines TRBV20-1 with TRBJ1-5, with D tentatively TRBD1 (6 bases). This CDR3 comprises 13 residues. V dropped 5 bases and J dropped 3 bases, with 11 bases sitting between them. Per germline, CDR1 DFQATT and CDR2 SNEGSKA (reference sequence). The CDR3: CSAPTGYNQPQHF. The CDR3 DNA follows: TGCAGTGCTCCGACAGGATACAATCAGCCCCAGCATTTT.

This clonotype was seen repeatedly, ten times or more. DNA of the CDR3: TGTGCCAGCAGCTCCCTCAGCGCAACCGGGACAGACGAGCAGTACTTC. Protein: CASSSLSATGTDEQYF. The gene calls are TRBV7-9 and TRBJ2-7; 7 nucleotides align to TRBD1. Germline CDR1 reads SEHNR; CDR2 reads FQNEAQ (reference sequence). The CDR3 is 16 residues long. V gave up 4 bases and J gave up 5 bases; unmatched junction bases: 14. Supplemented by reference TRBV7-9 and TRBJ2-7, the full variable domain reads DTGVSQNPRHKITKRGQNVTFRCDPISEHNRLYWYRQTLGQGPEFLTYFQNEAQLEKSRLLSDRFSAERPKGSFSTLEIQRTEQGDSAMYLCASSSLSATGTDEQYFGPGTRLTVT.

Ten or more counts support this clonotype. The gene calls are TRBV5-1 and TRBJ2-6; D might be TRBD1 (6 bases). CDR1 and CDR2 (germline): SGHRS, YFSETQ. Trimming took off 3 bases at V and 4 bases at J, with 11 bases between the two ends. The CDR3 contains 15 residues. The CDR3: CASSYTGRGANVLTF. CDR3 DNA sequence: TGCGCCAGCAGCTATACAGGGCGCGGGGCCAACGTCCTGACTTTC.

This clonotype occurred many times. The CDR3 is CASSLVEWWAHQETQYF. Here the CDR3 DNA reads TGTGCCAGCAGCTTAGTCGAATGGTGGGCACACCAAGAGACCCAGTACTTC. This chain joins TRBV11-2 and TRBJ2-5; D not certain. Germline V CDR1 and CDR2: SGHAT, FQNNGV. The CDR3 contains 17 residues. V lost 1 base, J lost 0 bases, and 15 bases lay in between.